What follows are 23 T cell receptor beta chains derived from one specimen sequenced in a study of T cell repertoires in cytomegalovirus infection. These receptors' targets are unknown. TCRdb passed the reads through MiXCR, listing each CDR3 protein once. The profile shows about 830,000 distinct CDR3 sequences, around a third of them singletons. Sequences were derived from cultured CD8+ T cells from PBMCs, sampled from culture after CMV antigen stimulation. The receptors were sampled from a human donor in good health (CMV status not recorded). Some clones in this sample may be carry-over from other donors' samples.

The chain employs TRBV6-1 and TRBJ2-7, with 7 nucleotides matching TRBD1. Germline trimming cut 2 bases from V and 5 bases from J; bases unmatched to any gene: 12. CDR1 is MNHNS, CDR2 SASEGT, per germline. The CDR3 is made up of 16 amino acids. The CDR3 sequence: CASSERRQGSLHEQYF. CDR3 bases: TGTGCCAGCAGTGAAAGGAGACAGGGCTCTCTCCACGAGCAGTACTTC.

This clonotype was observed a handful of times. The chain links TRBV6-5 to TRBJ1-3, with a possible D match to TRBD1 (5 bases). The CDR3 contains 15 residues. Germline V gives CDR1 MNHEY, CDR2 SVGAGI. Trimming shortened V by 2 bases and J by 3 bases, and 11 bases separated the two germline ends. In nucleotides, the CDR3 is TGTGCCAGCAGTTACGGTCAGGGAGATGGAAACACCATATATTTT. Protein sequence: CASSYGQGDGNTIYF.

In this sample, this clonotype turned up once. Germline and junction disagree at one end, which may indicate a read error. The chain links TRBV7-9 to TRBJ2-2; D is uncertain. The CDR3 is made up of 14 amino acids. The V gene's germline CDR1 is SEHNR and CDR2 FQNEAQ (reference sequence). The CDR3 nucleotides read TGTGCCAACAGCTCCCCTTGGGGCACCGGGGAGCTGTTTTTT. Protein sequence: CANSSPWGTGELFF.

V is TRBV27 and J is TRBJ2-2; 11 bases map to TRBD2. This CDR3 comprises 17 residues. The junction had 8 bases not matched to a gene; V was cut back by 3 bases and J by 5 bases. Germline loops: CDR1 MNHEY, CDR2 SMNVEV (reference sequence). The CDR3 here is CASSLTQLAGGTGELFF. In DNA form, the CDR3 reads TGTGCCAGCAGTTTGACCCAGCTAGCGGGGGGTACCGGGGAGCTGTTTTTT.

A word on this clonotype: The CDR3 carries no conserved terminal phenylalanine or tryptophan, so it likely arises from a read error. The gene calls are TRBV7-2 and TRBJ1-6; TRBD1 matches at 9 bases. Germline trimming cut 5 bases from V and 6 bases from J; bases unmatched to any gene: 11. This CDR3 is 17 amino acids long. Looked up from germline, CDR1 is SGHTA and CDR2 is FQGNSA. CDR3 nucleotides: TGTGCCAGCAGCCCCCCGGGACAGGGAAGGAGTAATTCACCCCTCCACTGT. It translates to CASSPPGQGRSNSPLHC.

The gene calls are TRBV20-1 and TRBJ2-7; D may be TRBD1 or TRBD2 (5 bases each). The CDR3 has 15 residues. V shed 0 bases and J shed 4 bases, with 16 bases lying between them. Germline CDR1 and CDR2: DFQATT and SNEGSKA (reference sequence). CDR3 amino acids: CSARDWGNRGYEQYF. CDR3 nucleotides: TGCAGTGCTAGAGATTGGGGGAATCGAGGTTACGAGCAGTACTTC.

This clonotype appeared a few times. The V and J genes are TRBV6-4 and TRBJ2-7, with no clear D. This CDR3 has 16 amino acids. The V and J ends lost 2 bases and 2 bases respectively, with 16 bases between them. The germline gives CDR1 MRHNA, CDR2 SNTAGT. This CDR3 is CASSDQPPRRPYEQYV. CDR3 sequence (DNA): TGTGCCAGCAGTGACCAACCACCAAGGAGACCCTACGAGCAGTACGTC.

This chain links TRBV6-6 with TRBJ2-1, with D perhaps TRBD1 (6 bases). The ends were cut back, 1 base at V and 6 bases at J, with 19 bases in the middle. The CDR3 is made up of 17 amino acids. The germline V gene has CDR1 MNHNY and CDR2 SVGAGI (reference sequence). The CDR3 loop reads CASSYYGQGTFTNEQFF. The CDR3 DNA follows: TGTGCCAGCAGTTACTACGGGCAGGGGACCTTCACCAATGAGCAGTTCTTC.

V and J are TRBV20-1 and TRBJ1-1, with D uncertain. V lost 0 bases and J 1 base, leaving 12 bases between the germline ends. Germline V CDR1 and CDR2: DFQATT, SNEGSKA (reference sequence). The CDR3 consists of 15 residues. The CDR3 bases are TGCAGTGCTAGAGACGACACGCCGGGGAACACTGAAGCTTTCTTT. It codes for CSARDDTPGNTEAFF.

This sequence joins TRBV7-6 and TRBJ2-3; D is possibly TRBD2 (6 bases). The CDR3 consists of 15 residues. V was trimmed by 5 bases and J by 2 bases, leaving 14 bases between them. In germline, CDR1 is SGHVS, CDR2 FNYEAQ. For the CDR3, the DNA is TGTGCCAGCAGCGCCTGGGACTTCAACACAGATACGCAGTATTTT. Protein product: CASSAWDFNTDTQYF.

The rearrangement links TRBV6-1 to TRBJ2-2; possibly TRBD1 or TRBD2 for D (5 bases each). Per the germline V gene, CDR1 is MNHNS and CDR2 is SASEGT. The V end lost 2 bases, the J end lost 4 bases, and 14 bases lay between the germline ends. The CDR3 is made up of 16 amino acids. This CDR3 is CASSERWAGSTGELFF. The CDR3 region has the DNA TGTGCCAGCAGTGAACGGTGGGCAGGGAGCACCGGGGAGCTGTTTTTT.

This clonotype was detected a few times. This chain connects TRBV27 to TRBJ2-1; 9 nucleotides line up with TRBD1. In germline, CDR1 is MNHEY, CDR2 SMNVEV (reference sequence). V lost 6 bases and J lost 7; bases outside the gene matches: 16. There are 17 residues in the CDR3. In DNA form, the CDR3 reads TGTGCCAGCAGCGCGCGTCTCGGACAGGGGTTTGGGAATGAGCAGTTCTTC. It yields the protein CASSARLGQGFGNEQFF.

The J gene is TRBJ2-1, the V gene TRBV14; D is uncertain. This CDR3 is built from 15 residues. Looked up from germline, CDR1 is SGHDN and CDR2 is FVKESK. The V and J ends lost 5 bases and 2 bases respectively, with 13 bases between them. The CDR3, as DNA: TGTGCCAGCAGCGTAGACCTGCCCCCCTACAATGAGCAGTTCTTC. This translates into CASSVDLPPYNEQFF.

This clonotype has a count of ten or more. This chain joins TRBV12-3 or TRBV12-4 and TRBJ2-7; 11 positions match TRBD1. Trimming cost V 5 bases and J 6 bases; bases outside gene matches: 6. The CDR3 runs 14 residues. CDR3 nucleotide sequence: TGTGCCAGCAGTCTCGGACAGGGGGCGGTCGAGCAGTACGTC. Its protein product is CASSLGQGAVEQYV.

This rearrangement joins TRBV10-3 to TRBJ2-5, with 9 bases lining up with TRBD1. The ends lost 2 bases at V and 1 base at J; junction bases unmatched: 8. The CDR3 spans 17 residues. In germline, CDR1 is ENHRY, CDR2 SYGVKD. CDR3 in DNA: TGTGCCATCAGTGAGACGGGACAGGGCCCGCTCCAAGAGACCCAGTACTTC. It codes for CAISETGQGPLQETQYF.

The chain uses TRBV20-1 and TRBJ2-5; weak D call: TRBD2 (6 bases). V lost 0 bases and J 2 bases, leaving 16 bases between the germline ends. From germline, CDR1 is DFQATT and CDR2 SNEGSKA (reference sequence). This CDR3 contains 16 residues. CDR3 protein: CSARDWAGGVQETQYF. As DNA, the CDR3 is TGCAGTGCTAGAGATTGGGCAGGCGGGGTACAAGAGACCCAGTACTTC.

The V gene is TRBV6-6, the J gene TRBJ1-5; maybe TRBD1 (6 bases). Germline CDR1 reads MNHNY; CDR2 reads SVGAGI (reference sequence). Between the trimmed V and J ends, which lost 7 bases and 4 bases, there was a span of 17 bases. The CDR3 length is 15 residues. The CDR3 bases are TGTGCCAGCACCGCCGGGACAAGTACTAATCAGCCCCAGCATTTT. Its protein is CASTAGTSTNQPQHF.

The genes are TRBV2 and TRBJ2-7; 8 positions agree with TRBD2. V was pared by 8 bases and J by 3 bases, with 9 bases of the junction left unmatched. This CDR3 has 14 residues. CDR1 SNHLY and CDR2 FYNNEI come from the germline V gene. The CDR3 nucleotides read TGTGCCAGCTCTGGAGCGAGCGGGGGCTACGAGCAGTACTTC. Translated: CASSGASGGYEQYF.

This clonotype was seen only a few times. The V gene is TRBV6-6, the J gene TRBJ2-7, with D possibly being TRBD1 (6 bases). Between the trimmed V and J ends, which lost 6 bases and 6 bases, there was a span of 24 bases. CDR3 length: 16 amino acids. In germline, CDR1 is MNHNY, CDR2 SVGAGI (reference sequence). In DNA, the CDR3 is TGTGCCAGCAGCTATATACAGGGCGCTTCCCCTTCCGAGCAGTACTTC. This codes for CASSYIQGASPSEQYF.

The chain recombines TRBV7-9 with TRBJ1-5, with D maybe TRBD1 (5 bases). Trimming removed 5 bases at V and 10 bases at J, with 18 bases between. Germline loops: CDR1 SEHNR, CDR2 FQNEAQ (reference sequence). The length of the CDR3 is 14 residues. In nucleotides, the CDR3 is TGTGCCAGCAGCCCCGGGACGGCCAGGTTTCCCCAGCATTTT. It yields the protein CASSPGTARFPQHF.

This clonotype was counted only a few times. The chain joins TRBV12-5 to TRBJ2-1; a possible D gene is TRBD1 (5 bases). CDR1 LGHNT and CDR2 FRNRAP come from the germline V gene. Trimming took 1 base from V and 8 from J, leaving 6 bases between them. The CDR3 contains 12 residues. The DNA of the CDR3 is TGTGCTAGTGGTTTGGGGGGCTATGAGCAGTTCTTC. Translated: CASGLGGYEQFF.

The chain carries TRBV27 and TRBJ1-2; no clear D. Between the trimmed V and J ends, which lost 2 bases and 3 bases, there was a span of 13 bases. CDR1 is MNHEY and CDR2 is SMNVEV in the germline V gene (reference sequence). This CDR3 region has 15 residues. The CDR3 DNA reads as TGTGCCAGCAGTTTAAGGACCTCCGGCTACTATGGCTACACCTTC. The encoded protein is CASSLRTSGYYGYTF.

The V gene is TRBV20-1, the J gene TRBJ1-2, with D possibly TRBD1 on 5 matching bases. Deletions cut 6 bases from V and 4 bases from J, with 21 bases between. Germline values: CDR1 DFQATT, CDR2 SNEGSKA (reference sequence). This CDR3 comprises 15 residues. The CDR3: CSAPGPGLSGYGYTF. CDR3 DNA sequence: TGCAGTGCCCCCGGGCCGGGGCTGTCGGGCTATGGCTACACCTTC.